Listed below are T cell receptor beta chains from one sample, sequenced in a study of blood T cells in healthy people across ages. One entry per CDR3 protein, called by TCRdb with MiXCR from the 5' RACE reads. The repertoire holds around 800,000 distinct CDR3 sequences, with about 59% as singletons. Sequences were obtained from blood. These receptors all come from a man aged 25 to 40 in good health. Both conserved end residues are part of each CDR3. D genes are given only for firm matches. Size tells how often a clone was seen (once, few, many) or the class of an expanded clone, and some rows leave it out.

V: TRBV4-2; D: .; size: .; J: TRBJ2-4; DNA: TGTGCCAACAGCCAAGATGACACCCTAAGCAAAAACATTCAGTACTTC; CDR3: CANSQDDTLSKNIQYF
V: TRBV28; D: TRBD1; size: .; J: TRBJ2-5; DNA: TGTGCCAGCAGTCAGACAGGGGCCCCGCAAGAGACCCAGTACTTC; CDR3: CASSQTGAPQETQYF
V: TRBV4-2; D: .; size: once; J: TRBJ2-6; DNA: TGTGCCAGCAGCCAAGAAGTTGTCTCTGGGGCCAACGTCCTGACTTTC; CDR3: CASSQEVVSGANVLTF
V: TRBV27; D: TRBD2; size: .; J: TRBJ2-1; DNA: TGTGCCAGCAGTTCCCCTCAGACTAGCGGGGGTTATTTCTCCTACAATGAGCAGTTCTTC; CDR3: CASSSPQTSGGYFSYNEQFF
V: TRBV2; D: .; size: .; J: TRBJ2-3; DNA: TGTGCCAGCTCGGTACGGGCTAGCACAGATACGCAGTATTTT; CDR3: CASSVRASTDTQYF
V: TRBV29-1; D: .; size: few; J: TRBJ2-1; DNA: TGCAGCGTTGATGGGGCAGGGGTCTACAATGAGCAGTTCTTC; CDR3: CSVDGAGVYNEQFF
V: TRBV7-3; D: TRBD2; size: few; J: TRBJ2-3; DNA: TGTGCCAGCAGCTTAAGAGGAGGGACTAGCCTCACAGATACGCAGTATTTT; CDR3: CASSLRGGTSLTDTQYF
V: TRBV4-3; D: .; size: .; J: TRBJ1-6; DNA: TGCGCCAGCAGCCAACTTGGAACTGGTTACGGAGATTCACCCCTCCACTTT; CDR3: CASSQLGTGYGDSPLHF
V: TRBV5-1; D: TRBD1; size: .; J: TRBJ2-7; DNA: TGCGCCAGCAGCTTGGCCGGGACAGATCCCTACGAGCAGTACTTC; CDR3: CASSLAGTDPYEQYF
V: TRBV29-1; D: TRBD1; size: few; J: TRBJ1-2; DNA: TGCAGCGTGGGGACAGGGGACAACTATGGCTACACCTTC; CDR3: CSVGTGDNYGYTF
V: TRBV7-2; D: .; size: once; J: TRBJ2-7; DNA: TGTGCCAGCAGCTTAGGAGGGGCGTACAGTCTCTACGAGCAGTACTTC; CDR3: CASSLGGAYSLYEQYF
V: TRBV28; D: .; size: once; J: TRBJ2-3; DNA: TGTGCCAGCAGTTTATTTGGACAACGCACAGATACGCAGTATTTT; CDR3: CASSLFGQRTDTQYF
V: TRBV7-2; D: TRBD2; size: few; J: TRBJ2-1; DNA: TGTGCCAGCAGCTCCACTCGGCGGGGGGGCTACAATGAGCAGTTCTTC; CDR3: CASSSTRRGGYNEQFF
V: TRBV9; D: TRBD1; size: .; J: TRBJ2-1; DNA: TGTGCCAGCAGCAGCCGACAGGGGGCATCCTACAATGAGCAGTTCTTC; CDR3: CASSSRQGASYNEQFF
V: TRBV20-1; D: .; size: few; J: TRBJ2-7; DNA: TGCAGTGCTAGAGTTACGGGATCCCACTACGAGCAGTACTTC; CDR3: CSARVTGSHYEQYF
V: TRBV7-6; D: .; size: .; J: TRBJ2-4; DNA: TGTGCCAGCAGCTTAGCGGGGGGGGCGGTCATTGCCGGAGAGCAGTACTTC; CDR3: CASSLAGGAVIAGEQYF
V: TRBV18; D: TRBD1; size: .; J: TRBJ2-6; DNA: TGTGCCAGCTCACCTCGGACAGGGTCAGGGGCCAACGTCCTGACTTTC; CDR3: CASSPRTGSGANVLTF
V: TRBV6-2/TRBV6-3; D: .; size: .; J: TRBJ2-7; DNA: TGTGCCAGCAGTCCAACTACTGACAGCTCCTACGAGCAGTACTTC; CDR3: CASSPTTDSSYEQYF
V: TRBV19; D: .; size: once; J: TRBJ2-3; DNA: TGTGCCAGTGGAATTTCAGATACGCAGTATTTT; CDR3: CASGISDTQYF
V: TRBV6-4; D: .; size: .; J: TRBJ1-2; DNA: TGTGCCAGCAGTGACTCGGCTTACAGGACGGATGGCTACACCTTC; CDR3: CASSDSAYRTDGYTF
V: TRBV7-7; D: .; size: .; J: TRBJ2-1; DNA: TGTGCCAGCAGTCTTAGCCAGGGGCCCCACAATGAGCAGTTCTTC; CDR3: CASSLSQGPHNEQFF
V: TRBV28; D: .; size: .; J: TRBJ1-2; DNA: TGTGCCAGCAGTAGAAAAAACCGTAACTATGGCTACACCTTC; CDR3: CASSRKNRNYGYTF
V: TRBV27; D: .; size: many; J: TRBJ2-7; DNA: TGTGCCAGCAGTTGGACTGGAAGCTACGAGCAGTACTTC; CDR3: CASSWTGSYEQYF
V: TRBV28; D: TRBD1; size: .; J: TRBJ2-3; DNA: TGTGCCAGCAGTTCGCAGGGGGCATGGACAGATACGCAGTATTTT; CDR3: CASSSQGAWTDTQYF
V: TRBV4-2; D: TRBD1; size: .; J: TRBJ2-1; DNA: TGTGCCAGCAGCCAAGATCCGGACAGGACTTACAATGAGCAGTTCTTC; CDR3: CASSQDPDRTYNEQFF
V: TRBV4-1; D: TRBD1; size: once; J: TRBJ2-3; DNA: TGCGCCAGCGGCCAAGGGACAGTCCCTACAGATACGCAGTATTTT; CDR3: CASGQGTVPTDTQYF
V: TRBV20-1; D: TRBD1; size: .; J: TRBJ1-6; DNA: TGCAGTGCCGCGGGACAGGGAAATTCACCCCTCCACTTT; CDR3: CSAAGQGNSPLHF
V: TRBV29-1; D: TRBD1; size: few; J: TRBJ2-1; DNA: TGCAGCGCCGGGACAGGGGTAGGAAATGAGCAGTTCTTC; CDR3: CSAGTGVGNEQFF
V: TRBV5-1; D: .; size: .; J: TRBJ2-3; DNA: TGCGCCAGCAGGAGAAGAACCTACACAGATACGCAGTATTTT; CDR3: CASRRRTYTDTQYF
V: TRBV5-5; D: .; size: .; J: TRBJ2-7; DNA: TGTGCCAGCCTACAGAGCAACGAGCAGTACTTC; CDR3: CASLQSNEQYF
V: TRBV29-1; D: .; size: few; J: TRBJ2-1; DNA: TGCAGCGTTGAAGTCGGGGACTATGAGCAGTTCTTC; CDR3: CSVEVGDYEQFF
V: TRBV20-1; D: .; size: .; J: TRBJ2-7; DNA: TGCAGTGGTGGGGGCAGGAGCTCCTACGAGCAGTACTTC; CDR3: CSGGGRSSYEQYF
V: TRBV12-5; D: .; size: .; J: TRBJ1-2; DNA: TGTGCTAGTGGTCCGGCCGGGTTCTTAGGCTACACCTTC; CDR3: CASGPAGFLGYTF